The 5 T cell receptor beta chains presented below share a single source sample, sequenced in a study of blood T cell repertoires in COVID-19. Produced via immunoSEQ multiplex PCR; TCRdb's table is partial and in-frame only. The table records under 300,000 clones, approximately 90% of them present only once. Sample: PBMCs or T cells enriched from blood (not recorded which). The origin of the receptors is a man between 18 and 29 years old who had recovered from COVID-19.

This sequence joins TRBV25-1 and TRBJ2-4, with 8 bases aligning to TRBD1. This CDR3 has 17 residues. J lost 4 bases, V lost 5 bases, and 13 bases had no gene match. The germline V gene has CDR1 MGHDK and CDR2 SYGVNS. The CDR3: CASSSLDRESAKNIQYF. Written as DNA, the CDR3 is TGTGCCAGCAGTTCCCTGGACAGGGAGAGCGCAAAAAACATTCAGTACTTC. Full variable domain (rest looked up from reference TRBV25-1 and TRBJ2-4): EADIYQTPRYLVIGTGKKITLECSQTMGHDKMYWYQQDPGMELHLIHYSYGVNSTEKGDLSSESTVSRIRTEHFPLTLESARPSHTSQYLCASSSLDRESAKNIQYFGAGTRLSVL.

This chain connects TRBV11-3 to TRBJ2-3; TRBD1 aligns across 10 bases. Trimming took 5 bases from V and 0 from J; bases not matched to a gene: 14. Germline assignment: CDR1 SGHNT and CDR2 YENEEA. CDR3 length: 19 amino acids. CDR3 nucleotides: TGTGCCAGCAGCCCCCGGACCTGGACAGGGGGAAGTAGCACAGATACGCAGTATTTT. Translating gives CASSPRTWTGGSSTDTQYF.

The chain is built from TRBV7-9 and TRBJ2-3, with 7 bases matching TRBD2. CDR3 length: 14 residues. After removal of 5 bases from V and 5 bases from J, the junction contained 7 bases not matched to a gene. Germline V CDR1 and CDR2: SEHNR, FQNEAQ (reference sequence). CDR3: CASSPQRDRDTQYF. The CDR3 nucleotides are TGTGCCAGCAGCCCCCAGCGGGATAGAGATACGCAGTATTTT.

This clone was picked up one time. The J gene is TRBJ2-7, the V gene TRBV5-4; 10 bases align to TRBD1. Germline CDR1 and CDR2: SGHNT and YYREEE (reference sequence). The CDR3 length is 16 residues. The ends lost 4 bases at V and 0 bases at J; junction bases unmatched: 7. The CDR3: CASSPTGTGASYEQYF. The CDR3 DNA follows: TGTGCCAGCAGCCCAACCGGGACAGGGGCCTCCTACGAGCAGTACTTC.

The V call is TRBV2, the J call TRBJ1-6, with 7 bases identical to TRBD1. J was trimmed by 0 bases and V by 5 bases; bases with no gene match: 7. Germline-derived CDR1 and CDR2 are SNHLY and FYNNEI. This CDR3 region has 17 residues. In DNA form, the CDR3 reads TGTGCCAGCAGTAAGACAGGGCAGACCTCCTATAATTCACCCCTCCACTTT. This gives the protein CASSKTGQTSYNSPLHF.